These 10 T cell receptor beta chains share one sample of origin, sequenced in a study of shared clonotypes between healthy human individuals. Using immunoSEQ multiplex PCR, the repertoire was profiled, and TCRdb retains in-frame clones only, with some absent. The data show over a million clones, approximately 80% seen once. The specimen sequenced was memory CD4+ T cells from PBMCs. The subset: CD45RA-negative fraction. The receptor set was obtained from a man younger than 35 in good health. Some clones in this sample may be carry-over from other donors' samples.

This rearrangement joins TRBV9 to TRBJ1-5; a weak D match, TRBD1 (5 bases). Per germline, CDR1 SGDLS and CDR2 YYNGEE. V lost 0 bases to trimming and J lost 9 bases, with 13 bases between them. This CDR3 is built from 14 residues. CDR3 loop: CASSVGGGDRPQHF. CDR3 DNA: TGTGCCAGCAGCGTAGGCGGGGGAGACAGGCCCCAGCATTTT. Using reference TRBV9 and TRBJ1-5 for the parts outside the CDR3, the full variable domain is DSGVTQTPKHLITATGQRVTLRCSPRSGDLSVYWYQQSLDQGLQFLIQYYNGEERAKGNILERFSAQQFPDLHSELNLSSLELGDSALYFCASSVGGGDRPQHFGDGTRLSIL.

This chain joins TRBV19 and TRBJ2-5; no reliable D call. Germline V gene data show CDR1 as LNHDA and CDR2 as SQIVND (reference sequence). CDR3 size: 10 residues. Trimming took 8 bases from V and 5 from J, leaving 6 bases between them. CDR3 sequence (DNA): TGTGCCAGTGACCCTGAGACCCAGTACTTC. Translating it yields CASDPETQYF.

The chain recombines TRBV6-5 with TRBJ1-2, with unresolved D. CDR3 length: 15 amino acids. CDR1 MNHEY and CDR2 SVGAGI come from the germline V gene. V lost 0 bases to trimming and J lost 2 bases, with 10 bases between them. CDR3 protein: CASSYSWGGNYGYTF. In nucleotides, the CDR3 is TGTGCCAGCAGTTACTCCTGGGGTGGGAACTATGGCTACACCTTC.

The rearrangement uses TRBV6-1 and TRBJ2-2, with TRBD2 matching 12 bases. The CDR3 is 15 amino acids. Germline CDR1 reads MNHNS; CDR2 reads SASEGT. After removal of 2 bases from V and 6 bases from J, the junction contained 1 base not matched to a gene. CDR3 protein: CASSELAGGPGELFF. The CDR3 region has the DNA TGTGCCAGCAGTGAACTAGCGGGAGGGCCCGGGGAGCTGTTTTTT.

V and J are TRBV2 and TRBJ2-1; 11 positions match TRBD2. This CDR3 has 15 residues. V gave up 4 bases and J gave up 5 bases; unmatched junction bases: 4. Germline V gene data show CDR1 as SNHLY and CDR2 as FYNNEI. The CDR3 DNA is TGTGCCAGCAGTGCACTAGCGGGAGTAAACAATGAGCAGTTCTTC. This encodes CASSALAGVNNEQFF.

The gene calls are TRBV15 and TRBJ2-3; perhaps TRBD1 as D (5 bases). V shed 2 bases and J shed 1 base, with 7 bases lying between them. Germline CDR1 is LNHNV and CDR2 is YYDKDF (reference sequence). This CDR3 has 14 amino acids. The CDR3 region has the DNA TGTGCCACCAGCAGACAGGGCGGCACAGATACGCAGTATTTT. It specifies CATSRQGGTDTQYF.

V is TRBV25-1 and J is TRBJ2-5, with D tentatively TRBD2 (6 bases). Trimming pared 1 base from V and 0 bases from J, leaving 9 bases between. Germline-derived CDR1 and CDR2 are MGHDK and SYGVNS. The CDR3 is 15 residues long. CDR3 loop: CASSELAGYQETQYF. DNA of the CDR3: TGTGCCAGCAGTGAATTGGCGGGGTACCAAGAGACCCAGTACTTC.

The rearrangement links TRBV6-6 to TRBJ2-1; 11 nucleotides agree with TRBD1. CDR1 MNHNY and CDR2 SVGAGI come from the germline V gene (reference sequence). Trimming took 2 bases from V and 9 from J; bases not matched to a gene: 3. This CDR3 spans 14 amino acids. The CDR3 region is CASSYPGTGGEQFF. The CDR3 bases are TGTGCCAGCAGTTACCCTGGGACAGGGGGTGAGCAGTTCTTC.

Regarding this clone: A far larger clone is one base from this, pointing to a likely read error. At the DNA level, this CDR3 is encoded by other sequences in the same sample as well. The J gene is TRBJ2-2, the V gene TRBV4-1, with TRBD2 as a possible D gene (6 bases). The CDR3 covers 15 residues. Germline V gene data show CDR1 as MGHRA and CDR2 as YSYEKL. The chain's CDR3 is CASSQDHGSTGELFF. CDR3 in DNA: TGTGCTAGCAGCCAAGATCACGGGAGTACCGGGGAGCTGTTTTTT.

DNA of the CDR3: TGTGCCAGCAGCTTGGGAACCGGGACAGGGCATCAGCCCCAGCATTTT. Protein sequence: CASSLGTGTGHQPQHF. V and J are TRBV5-8 and TRBJ1-5; TRBD1 aligns across 9 bases. This CDR3 contains 16 residues. V shed 0 bases and J 5 bases; nucleotides not matched to a gene: 6. The V gene's germline CDR1 is SGHTS and CDR2 YDEGEE.